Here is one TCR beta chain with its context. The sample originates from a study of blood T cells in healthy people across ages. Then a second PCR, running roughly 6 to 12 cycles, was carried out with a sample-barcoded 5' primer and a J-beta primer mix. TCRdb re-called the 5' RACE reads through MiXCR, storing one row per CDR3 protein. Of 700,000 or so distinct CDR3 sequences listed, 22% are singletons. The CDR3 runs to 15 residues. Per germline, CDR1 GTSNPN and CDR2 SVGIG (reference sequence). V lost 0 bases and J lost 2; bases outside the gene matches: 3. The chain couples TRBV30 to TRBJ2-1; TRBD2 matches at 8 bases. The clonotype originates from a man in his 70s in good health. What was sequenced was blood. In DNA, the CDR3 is TGTGCCTGGAGTGTGGACGGGGGGGCCTACAATGAGCAGTTCTTC. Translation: CAWSVDGGAYNEQFF.